Each of the 29 T cell receptor beta chains below was sequenced from the same sample in a study of patients and donors after allogeneic stem cell transplantation. TCRdb itself ran the RT-PCR reads through MiXCR, one entry per CDR3 protein. The sample yields approximately 200,000 distinct CDR3 sequences, 41% seen once. The specimen was blood, either unsorted or a sorted T cell fraction (not recorded which). The receptors were gathered from a human donor who was either an allogeneic HSCT recipient or a stem cell or donor lymphocyte infusion donor (not recorded which). It is not recorded whose cells these are; they may come from a transplant donor.

There are a few counts of this clonotype. The genes are TRBV29-1 and TRBJ2-1, with 8 bases fitting TRBD2. Germline trimming cut 2 bases from V and 5 bases from J; bases unmatched to any gene: 2. The CDR3 length is 13 residues. Per germline, CDR1 SQVTM and CDR2 ANQGSEA. The CDR3 coding sequence is TGCAGCGTTGAAACTAGCGGACACAATGAGCAGTTCTTC. Protein sequence: CSVETSGHNEQFF.

This clonotype came up many times. This rearrangement joins TRBV7-2 to TRBJ2-1, with 8 bases lining up with TRBD2. Germline-derived CDR1 and CDR2 are SGHTA and FQGNSA. The CDR3 sequence is 15 residues long. J was trimmed by 2 bases and V by 5 bases; bases with no gene match: 5. CDR3: CASSPSGRTYNEQFF. CDR3 nucleotides: TGTGCCAGCAGCCCAAGCGGGAGAACCTACAATGAGCAGTTCTTC. Based on the CDR3 plus reference TRBV7-2 and TRBJ2-1, the full variable domain is GAGVSQSPSNKVTEKGKDVELRCDPISGHTALYWYRQSLGQGLEFLIYFQGNSAPDKSGLPSDRFSAERTGGSVSTLTIQRTQQEDSAVYLCASSPSGRTYNEQFFGPGTRLTVL.

This clonotype was seen a handful of times. The V and J genes are TRBV3-1 and TRBJ1-4, with D tentatively TRBD1 (6 bases). The CDR3 is made up of 13 amino acids. Germline loops: CDR1 LGHDT, CDR2 YNNKEL (reference sequence). The CDR3 loop is CAEDRFTNEKLFF. As DNA, the CDR3 is TGTGCGGAAGACAGGTTCACTAATGAAAAACTGTTTTTT.

The chain couples TRBV4-3 to TRBJ1-2; D ambiguous. Germline CDR1 is LGHNA and CDR2 is YSLEER. This CDR3 is built from 13 residues. V was pared by 0 bases and J by 5 bases, with 7 bases between. CDR3 DNA: TGCGCCAGCAGCCAAGATTGGCAATATGGCTACACCTTC. Translating it yields CASSQDWQYGYTF.

In this sample, this clonotype turned up a few times. The V gene is TRBV12-3 or TRBV12-4, the J gene TRBJ2-3; 9 bases agree with TRBD2. Trimming took 5 bases from V and 0 from J; bases not matched to a gene: 3. There are 15 residues in the CDR3. In DNA, the CDR3 is TGTGCCAGCAGTGCGGGGACTAGCAGCACAGATACGCAGTATTTT. Its translation is CASSAGTSSTDTQYF.

In DNA, the CDR3 is TGCAGCGTTCTTGTAGCGGGAGATGCAGTTCTCGACGAGCAGTACTTC. The encoded protein is CSVLVAGDAVLDEQYF. This sequence joins TRBV29-1 and TRBJ2-7, with 9 bases fitting TRBD2. The V gene's germline CDR1 is SQVTM and CDR2 ANQGSEA. Trimming removed 5 bases from V and 5 bases from J; junction bases left unmatched: 16. The CDR3 consists of 16 residues.

The genes are TRBV10-3 and TRBJ1-5; the D gene is possibly TRBD1 (5 bases). Deletions cut 0 bases from V and 4 bases from J, with 10 bases between. Per the germline V gene, CDR1 is ENHRY and CDR2 is SYGVKD. This CDR3 has 15 amino acids. The CDR3 DNA sequence: TGTGCCATCAGTGAGTCGCCAGGGTTGAATCAGCCCCAGCATTTT. It codes for CAISESPGLNQPQHF.

This rearrangement joins TRBV7-9 to TRBJ1-1; D remains unclear. The V end lost 4 bases, the J end lost 0 bases, and 6 bases lay between the germline ends. There are 13 residues in the CDR3. CDR1 is SEHNR and CDR2 is FQNEAQ in the germline V gene (reference sequence). CDR3 protein: CASSSPVNTEAFF. CDR3 nucleotide sequence: TGTGCCAGCAGCTCACCGGTGAACACTGAAGCTTTCTTT.

This clonotype was counted between two and nine times. The V call is TRBV7-9, the J call TRBJ1-1, with D tentatively TRBD1 (6 bases). Germline V lookup: CDR1 SEHNR, CDR2 FQNEAQ (reference sequence). The CDR3 spans 15 residues. Trimming shortened V by 5 bases and J by 0 bases, and 13 bases separated the two germline ends. The CDR3 nucleotides read TGTGCCAGCAGCAGCGGCGGGGGCCTGAACACTGAAGCTTTCTTT. Protein: CASSSGGGLNTEAFF.

This clonotype occurred once. The CDR3 spells CASSSPRLAGTNTGELFF. The CDR3 DNA reads TGTGCCAGCAGTTCCCCGCGGCTAGCGGGGACGAACACCGGGGAGCTGTTTTTT. The rearrangement links TRBV12-3 or TRBV12-4 to TRBJ2-2; TRBD2 agrees at 9 bases. V trimming: 4 bases; J trimming: 0 bases; junction bases outside the gene matches: 9. The CDR3 totals 18 residues.

The gene calls are TRBV20-1 and TRBJ1-2; D unclear. The germline gives CDR1 DFQATT, CDR2 SNEGSKA (reference sequence). This CDR3 spans 16 amino acids. In DNA form, the CDR3 reads TGCAGCTCTCATATACCCTGGTTTCCAGTTGACTATGGCTACACCTTC. It specifies CSSHIPWFPVDYGYTF.

This clonotype was picked up a small number of times. The chain carries TRBV12-3 or TRBV12-4 and TRBJ1-2; 7 positions match TRBD1. V lost 5 bases to trimming and J lost 6 bases; unmatched junction nucleotides: 9. CDR3 size: 14 residues. CDR3 bases: TGTGCCAGCAGTGATCTTGACAGGGTGGATGGCTACACCTTC. Protein: CASSDLDRVDGYTF.

The chain combines TRBV20-1 with TRBJ2-1; tentatively, D is TRBD1 (5 bases). The CDR3 contains 15 residues. Germline V CDR1 and CDR2: DFQATT, SNEGSKA (reference sequence). The ends were cut back, 0 bases at V and 2 bases at J, with 11 bases in the middle. CDR3 in amino acids: CSARDHGAPYNEQFF. CDR3 in DNA: TGCAGTGCTAGAGATCATGGGGCACCCTACAATGAGCAGTTCTTC.

This clonotype is a singleton in its sample. The DNA of the CDR3 is TGCGGCCAGAGGACGTGGCCCCCGGATGAGCAGTTCTTC. Translation gives CGQRTWPPDEQFF. The chain carries TRBV5-1 and TRBJ2-1; no reliable D call. The CDR3 has 13 amino acids. CDR1 SGHRS and CDR2 YFSETQ come from the germline V gene.

This clonotype has only a few counts. The chain has TRBV7-6 and TRBJ1-5; the D is unclear. V gave up 5 bases and J gave up 1 base, with 9 bases separating them. Germline lookup yields CDR1 SGHVS and CDR2 FNYEAQ. The CDR3 extends over 14 amino acids. The CDR3, as DNA: TGTGCCAGCAGCCCGGAAGTAAGCAATCAGCCCCAGCATTTT. It yields the protein CASSPEVSNQPQHF.

There are a few counts of this clonotype. The chain couples TRBV29-1 to TRBJ1-1, with TRBD1 matching over 9 bases. This CDR3 spans 14 amino acids. The junction had 17 bases not matched to a gene; V was cut back by 8 bases and J by 10 bases. CDR1 and CDR2 (germline): SQVTM, ANQGSEA. Here the CDR3 DNA reads TGCAGCTACTCCCTCAACAGGGGGCTGGTGGGAGCTTTCTTT. Encoded protein: CSYSLNRGLVGAFF.

The gene calls are TRBV29-1 and TRBJ2-7, with 9 positions matching TRBD1. V lost 4 bases and J lost 3; bases outside the gene matches: 1. Germline V gives CDR1 SQVTM, CDR2 ANQGSEA. The CDR3 contains 12 residues. CDR3 coding DNA: TGCAGCGTTGTGACAGGGGGCTACGAGCAGTACTTC. This gives the protein CSVVTGGYEQYF.

CDR3 nucleotides: TGTGCCAGCACTTTTGCCCTTTCCGGGACTCCTAACACTGAAGCTTTCTTT. It codes for CASTFALSGTPNTEAFF. This rearrangement joins TRBV6-5 to TRBJ1-1; TRBD1 might be the D (5 bases). In germline, CDR1 is MNHEY, CDR2 SVGAGI. This CDR3 is built from 17 residues. Trimming left V 7 bases short and J 2 bases short, with 23 bases between.

The sample holds many counts of this clonotype. The chain couples TRBV5-6 to TRBJ1-1, with D possibly TRBD1 on 6 matching bases. Germline V gene lookup returns CDR1 SGHDT and CDR2 YYEEEE. V lost 4 bases and J lost 10, with 20 bases in between. The length of the CDR3 is 14 residues. CDR3 nucleotides: TGTGCCAGCAGCACCAGGGGATCGATTCTGGGAGCTTTCTTT. It yields the protein CASSTRGSILGAFF. Drawing the rest from reference TRBV5-6 and TRBJ1-1, the complete variable domain is DAGVTQSPTHLIKTRGQQVTLRCSPKSGHDTVSWYQQALGQGPQFIFQYYEEEERQRGNFPDRFSGHQFPNYSSELNVNALLLGDSALYLCASSTRGSILGAFFGQGTRLTVV.

The rearrangement joins TRBV18 to TRBJ1-1; D ambiguous. Trimming removed 2 bases from V and 5 bases from J, with 12 bases in between. The CDR3 sequence is 14 residues long. Germline CDR1 KGHSH, CDR2 LQKENI. CDR3 in amino acids: CASSPEWLGTEAFF. CDR3 bases: TGTGCCAGCTCACCAGAATGGTTAGGGACTGAAGCTTTCTTT.

This clonotype was observed many times. The chain's CDR3 is CSGQGAGEKLFF. The CDR3 bases are TGCAGCGGACAGGGAGCGGGTGAAAAACTGTTTTTT. The V gene is TRBV29-1, the J gene TRBJ1-4; the match to TRBD1 covers 7 bases. Per germline, CDR1 SQVTM and CDR2 ANQGSEA. After removal of 7 bases from V and 7 bases from J, the junction contained 6 bases not matched to a gene. The CDR3 loop spans 12 amino acids.

This clonotype is a singleton in its sample. The final CDR3 position lacks the conserved phenylalanine or tryptophan, pointing to a likely read error. The gene calls are TRBV2 and TRBJ1-4; D might be TRBD1 (6 bases). This CDR3 is 14 amino acids long. V was trimmed by 4 bases and J by 8 bases, leaving 14 bases between them. Germline V gives CDR1 SNHLY, CDR2 FYNNEI. The CDR3 nucleotides are TGTGCCAGCAGTGCTGCACAGGGAGACGAAAAACTGTTTATT. Protein: CASSAAQGDEKLFI.

Details on this clonotype: The junction differs from germline at one of its ends, possibly a read error. The V gene is TRBV9, the J gene TRBJ2-5; 10 bases are shared with TRBD2. The germline gives CDR1 SGDLS, CDR2 YYNGEE. The CDR3 is 16 amino acids. CDR3 amino acids: CASGVAGTSAQETQYF. CDR3 in DNA: TGTGCCAGCGGCGTAGCTGGGACTAGCGCTCAAGAGACCCAGTACTTC.

The chain uses TRBV29-1 and TRBJ1-6; 10 positions agree with TRBD1. CDR1 SQVTM and CDR2 ANQGSEA come from the germline V gene. The junction had 8 bases not matched to a gene; V was cut back by 4 bases and J by 5 bases. CDR3 length equals 16 residues. CDR3 protein: CSVVRCGTGDNSPLHF. The CDR3 region has the DNA TGCAGCGTTGTCCGATGCGGGACAGGGGATAATTCACCCCTCCACTTT.

In this sample, this clonotype turned up a few times. V gene TRBV6-5 combines with J gene TRBJ1-1; D remains ambiguous. Germline CDR1 MNHEY, CDR2 SVGAGI. Trimming cost V 2 bases and J 2 bases, with 9 bases left between them. The CDR3 length is 14 residues. CDR3: CASSYADTNTEAFF. CDR3 nucleotides: TGTGCCAGCAGTTACGCCGACACCAACACTGAAGCTTTCTTT.

This CDR3 is CASGLANEQFF. The CDR3 region has the DNA TGTGCTAGTGGTTTGGCCAATGAGCAGTTCTTC. V gene TRBV12-5 combines with J gene TRBJ2-1; no clear D gene. Germline V CDR1 and CDR2: LGHNT, FRNRAP. The CDR3 contains 11 residues. Deletions cut 1 base from V and 6 bases from J, with 1 base between.

The rearrangement uses TRBV7-3 and TRBJ2-1; D may be TRBD1 or TRBD2 (5 bases each). The CDR3 length is 15 residues. The V gene lost 5 bases and the J gene lost 1 base, with 12 bases spanning the gap. Germline V gene sequence: CDR1 SGHTA, CDR2 FQGTGA. Here the CDR3 reads CASSGGRKSYNEQFF. The CDR3 DNA sequence: TGTGCCAGCAGCGGGGGTCGGAAGTCCTACAATGAGCAGTTCTTC.

V gene TRBV12-3 or TRBV12-4 combines with J gene TRBJ1-2; D gene uncertain. The CDR3 consists of 11 residues. With 10 bases removed from V and 7 bases from J, the gap between germline ends came to 13 bases. The CDR3, as DNA: TGTGCCACCCGGACCGGGTCTGGCTACACCTTC. Encoded protein: CATRTGSGYTF.

This clonotype was counted a few times. The chain uses TRBV4-3 and TRBJ2-1; 9 positions agree with TRBD2. The V gene's germline CDR1 is LGHNA and CDR2 YSLEER. Trimming at V came to 3 bases and at J to 0 bases, leaving 18 bases not matched to a gene. This CDR3 contains 21 residues. The CDR3 nucleotides read TGCGCCAGCAGCCAGCTCGCTAGCGGGAAACCTGTATCGAGCTCCTACAATGAGCAGTTCTTC. Protein sequence: CASSQLASGKPVSSSYNEQFF.